This T cell receptor beta chain was documented in a study of blood T cells in healthy people across ages. Regarding the study as a whole: More naive CD4+ cells and higher diversity marked long-lived donors relative to aged donors.

Germline loops: CDR1 MDHEN, CDR2 SYDVKM. The trim removed 4 bases at V and 4 bases at J, leaving 5 bases unmatched. There are 14 residues in the CDR3. Note on this clonotype: Its antigen remains unknown.

With a J-beta primer mix and a sample-barcoded 5' primer, a second PCR ran 7 to 11 cycles. Using its own MiXCR run on the 5' RACE reads, TCRdb lists one record per CDR3 protein. Among 650,000 or so distinct CDR3 sequences listed, over 40% were seen once. Each donor supplied 7.5 to 10 milliliters of peripheral blood. Material for sequencing was blood. This chain uses TRBV28 with TRBJ2-5, with 8 nucleotides matching TRBD1. The receptor was isolated from a woman of 80 years or more in good health. DNA of the CDR3: TGTGCCAGCAGTTCAGGGGGCTTGGGAGAGACCCAGTACTTC. It translates to CASSSGGLGETQYF.